A selection of T cell receptor beta chains follows, all from one sample in a study of blood T cell repertoires in COVID-19. Generated by immunoSEQ multiplex PCR, the TCRdb table keeps only in-frame clones and is missing some. The sample holds 250,000 to 300,000 clones; just over 85% are singletons and the top ten take about 16%. The source material was PBMCs or T cells enriched from blood (not recorded which). The receptors were sampled from a man aged 18 to 35 who had recovered from COVID-19. Each CDR3 is given with its conserved first and last residue. The D gene is left open where the match is weak. Not all rows give a size; the values are once, few, many and, for expanded clones, a class.

clone_size	v_call	d_call	j_call	cdr3_aa	cdr3_nt
once	TRBV5-4	-	TRBJ1-1	CASSVVAPLGLNTEAFF	TGTGCCAGCAGCGTGGTGGCACCCCTAGGCCTTAACACTGAAGCTTTCTTT
few	TRBV30	-	TRBJ1-2	CAWSPNYGYTF	TGTGCCTGGAGTCCGAACTATGGCTACACCTTC
many	TRBV5-1	-	TRBJ2-1	CASSLVQSSYNEQFF	TGCGCCAGCAGCTTGGTACAGAGCTCCTACAATGAGCAGTTCTTC
-	TRBV14	-	TRBJ2-3	CASSQGTLSTDTQYF	TGTGCCAGCAGCCAAGGGACTTTGAGCACAGATACGCAGTATTTT
-	TRBV5-1	TRBD2	TRBJ2-5	CASSPGGGQETQYF	TGCGCCAGCAGCCCGGGCGGGGGCCAAGAGACCCAGTACTTC
-	TRBV15	-	TRBJ2-3	CATSAGQSTDTQYF	TGTGCCACCAGCGCCGGACAGAGCACAGATACGCAGTATTTT
-	TRBV6-5	-	TRBJ1-1	CASNPGETEAFF	TGTGCCAGCAACCCAGGGGAGACTGAAGCTTTCTTT
-	TRBV4-2	-	TRBJ1-5	CASSQGQALNQPQHF	TGTGCCAGCAGCCAAGGGCAGGCGCTAAATCAGCCCCAGCATTTT
-	TRBV7-9	TRBD2	TRBJ2-7	CASSLFRGAGTSGSYEQYF	TGTGCCAGCAGCTTATTTAGGGGCGCCGGGACTAGCGGGAGCTACGAGCAGTACTTC
-	TRBV27	TRBD1	TRBJ2-5	CASSSVLTGSRETQYF	TGTGCCAGCAGTTCCGTCCTGACAGGGTCCCGAGAGACCCAGTACTTC
-	TRBV2	-	TRBJ1-5	CASRRAGVLSNQPQHF	TGTGCCAGCAGGAGGGCCGGAGTACTTAGCAATCAGCCCCAGCATTTT
once	TRBV24-1	-	TRBJ2-3	CATRETATTDTQYF	TGTGCCACCAGAGAGACAGCCACAACAGATACGCAGTATTTT
-	TRBV18	-	TRBJ1-2	CASSALTALNYGYTF	TGTGCCAGCTCAGCGTTGACAGCCCTTAACTATGGCTACACCTTC
-	TRBV21-1	-	TRBJ1-2	CASTPCYGYTF	TGTGCCAGCACCCCTTGCTATGGCTACACCTTC
-	TRBV5-4	TRBD2	TRBJ2-7	CASSLVGGLAGAGEQYF	TGTGCCAGCAGCTTGGTTGGCGGGCTAGCGGGAGCGGGCGAGCAGTACTTC
-	TRBV11-3	TRBD2	TRBJ2-3	CASSSGGLAGGLADTQYF	TGTGCCAGCAGCTCCGGGGGACTAGCGGGAGGGCTGGCAGATACGCAGTATTTT
-	TRBV4-1	TRBD1	TRBJ2-6	CASSSQTGAGANVLTF	TGCGCCAGCAGCTCCCAAACAGGGGCGGGGGCCAACGTCCTGACTTTC
-	TRBV14	-	TRBJ1-1	CASSLGLNTEAFF	TGTGCCAGCAGCCTCGGTCTGAACACTGAAGCTTTCTTT
-	TRBV7-6	-	TRBJ1-5	CASSRQINQPQHF	TGTGCCAGCAGCCGACAAATTAATCAGCCCCAGCATTTT
-	TRBV7-6	TRBD2	TRBJ2-5	CASSHPSGPIQETQYF	TGTGCCAGCAGCCACCCTAGCGGGCCTATTCAAGAGACCCAGTACTTC
-	TRBV2	TRBD2	TRBJ2-3	CASISGDDTQYF	TGTGCCAGCATAAGCGGGGACGATACGCAGTATTTT
few	TRBV5-5	-	TRBJ2-7	CASSLVQDDYEEQYF	TGTGCCAGCAGCTTGGTGCAGGACGACTACGAGGAGCAGTACTTC
-	TRBV2	-	TRBJ1-1	CASSTGGRDTEAFF	TGTGCCAGCAGTACAGGAGGGAGGGACACTGAAGCTTTCTTT
-	TRBV4-2	-	TRBJ1-4	CASSQDFSPEKLFF	TGTGCCAGCAGCCAAGACTTCTCCCCCGAAAAACTGTTTTTT
once	TRBV11-3	-	TRBJ1-4	CASSWRGTNEKLFF	TGTGCCAGCAGCTGGAGGGGTACTAATGAAAAACTGTTTTTT
-	TRBV10-2	TRBD1	TRBJ1-1	CASKKQGGTEAFF	TGCGCCAGCAAAAAACAGGGGGGCACTGAAGCTTTCTTT
-	TRBV14	-	TRBJ2-6	CASSQEIWSSGANVLTF	TGTGCCAGCAGCCAAGAAATCTGGAGCTCTGGGGCCAACGTCCTGACTTTC
-	TRBV27	-	TRBJ1-5	CASGRGNGLINQPQHF	TGTGCCAGCGGTAGGGGGAATGGGCTCATCAATCAGCCCCAGCATTTT
-	TRBV19	TRBD1	TRBJ1-4	CASSIWDRGLVNEKLFF	TGTGCCAGTAGTATCTGGGACAGGGGGCTTGTTAATGAAAAACTGTTTTTT
-	TRBV30	TRBD1	TRBJ2-3	CAWDRGYTDTQYF	TGTGCCTGGGACAGGGGCTACACAGATACGCAGTATTTT
-	TRBV6-5	TRBD2	TRBJ2-7	CASRGLAGDYEQYF	TGTGCCAGCAGGGGACTAGCGGGGGACTACGAGCAGTACTTC
few	TRBV7-9	-	TRBJ1-4	CASSPGWTNEKLFF	TGTGCCAGCAGCCCAGGGTGGACGAATGAAAAACTGTTTTTT
once	TRBV20-1	-	TRBJ1-4	CSASEAGGLFF	TGCAGTGCTTCAGAGGCGGGGGGGCTGTTTTTT
-	TRBV3-1/TRBV3-2	-	TRBJ1-6	CASSPLSNSPLHF	TGTGCCAGCAGCCCCCTCTCGAATTCACCCCTCCACTTT
once	TRBV30	TRBD1	TRBJ1-1	CAWTGQGRTEAFF	TGTGCCTGGACGGGACAGGGGCGCACTGAAGCTTTCTTT
-	TRBV19	TRBD1	TRBJ1-2	CASSIGSEGASSGGYTF	TGTGCCAGTAGTATAGGGTCGGAGGGGGCCAGCTCGGGCGGCTACACCTTC
-	TRBV29-1	TRBD1	TRBJ2-5	CSVQIDRVRETQYF	TGCAGCGTCCAAATTGACAGGGTGAGGGAGACCCAGTACTTC
-	TRBV2	TRBD1	TRBJ2-7	CASNKAEPGQGPGRYEQYF	TGTGCCAGCAACAAAGCTGAACCGGGACAGGGTCCCGGGCGGTACGAGCAGTACTTC
-	TRBV9	-	TRBJ2-1	CASSVLSNRVAYNEQFF	TGTGCCAGCAGCGTTCTATCTAACAGGGTCGCCTACAATGAGCAGTTCTTC
few	TRBV13	-	TRBJ1-1	CASSLGTRNTEAFF	TGTGCCAGCAGCTTAGGTACTCGGAACACTGAAGCTTTCTTT
-	TRBV3-1/TRBV3-2	TRBD2	TRBJ2-3	CASSRLAGTLSTDTQYF	TGTGCCAGCAGCCGCCTAGCGGGGACCCTTAGCACAGATACGCAGTATTTT
once	TRBV5-1	-	TRBJ2-1	CASSLDRFDEQFF	TGCGCCAGCAGCTTGGATCGGTTCGATGAGCAGTTCTTC
once	TRBV11-3	-	TRBJ2-5	CASSLPSSGRTQYF	TGTGCCAGCAGCTTACCCTCCTCCGGTCGGACCCAGTACTTC
-	TRBV19	-	TRBJ1-3	CASTLQGRSSGNTIYF	TGTGCCAGTACGTTACAGGGCCGTAGCTCTGGAAACACCATATATTTT
-	TRBV28	-	TRBJ1-2	CASLYSSGPLKNYGYTF	TGTGCCAGCCTCTATAGTTCGGGTCCACTAAAGAACTATGGCTACACCTTC
-	TRBV5-6	TRBD1	TRBJ1-2	CASSWTGDEGYTF	TGTGCCAGCAGCTGGACAGGGGATGAGGGCTACACCTTC
-	TRBV19	-	TRBJ2-1	CASRAGGQGLKDEQFF	TGTGCCAGTAGGGCCGGGGGGCAGGGATTGAAGGATGAGCAGTTCTTC
-	TRBV19	TRBD2	TRBJ2-1	CASSAPGTSGGSSYNEQFF	TGTGCCAGTAGTGCGCCCGGGACTAGCGGGGGAAGCTCCTACAATGAGCAGTTCTTC
-	TRBV3-1/TRBV3-2	-	TRBJ1-1	CASSQVPGENTEAFF	TGTGCCAGCAGCCAAGTCCCCGGGGAGAACACTGAAGCTTTCTTT
once	TRBV4-1	-	TRBJ2-1	CASSQDRQEQFF	TGCGCCAGCAGCCAAGATCGACAGGAGCAGTTCTTC
-	TRBV5-8	-	TRBJ2-7	CASSRPTRGSYEQYF	TGTGCCAGCTCACGCCCGACTAGAGGCTCCTACGAGCAGTACTTC
-	TRBV5-4	-	TRBJ1-2	CASSLSGGKRGYTF	TGTGCCAGCAGCTTGTCCGGGGGGAAAAGAGGCTACACCTTC
-	TRBV3-1/TRBV3-2	-	TRBJ1-3	CASSQGPGDTIYF	TGTGCCAGCAGCCAGGGTCCCGGGGACACCATATATTTT